The present entry profiles one T cell receptor beta chain with its context. Its target is unknown. The CDR3 consists of 16 residues. Trimming removed 5 bases from V and 3 bases from J, with 18 bases in between. Per the germline V gene, CDR1 is LNHDA and CDR2 is SQIVND (reference sequence). The data derive from a study of T cell clones after liver transplantation. Findings of the study overall: Rather than being deleted, graft donor-reactive T cells may have moved into the graft. Donor-reactive sequences fell more than third party-reactive ones, suggesting partial deletion.

Libraries were prepared by immunoSEQ multiplex PCR; TCRdb keeps only in-frame clonotypes and omits some of them. The sample has 51,000 or so clones, approximately 87% seen once. The sequences come from CD8+ T cells from blood, collected 12 months after liver transplant. This sequence was found in a human patient who received a liver transplant. Some T cells may have come from the graft donor. The chain links TRBV19 to TRBJ2-3; the D gene is possibly TRBD1 (5 bases). The CDR3 spells CASSVQGKARTDTQYF. As DNA, the CDR3 is TGTGCCAGTAGTGTCCAGGGCAAGGCACGTACAGATACGCAGTATTTT.